Described below is a single T cell receptor beta chain sequence and its context. Which antigen it targets is not known. Nothing much larger sits one base from this clone, and base qualities are not available. Whole blood was collected in K2EDTA tubes by collaborating institutions according to the institutions' own protocols. For TCRbeta analysis, collaborators shipped samples as frozen whole blood, isolated PBMCs, or DNA extracted from either of those sample types. The record originates from a study of blood T cell repertoires in COVID-19 (dated by TCRdb to the early 2020s). For context, the study as a whole: Samples from collaborators originated in the United States, Italy and Spain and spanned both the acute and convalescent phases of COVID-19. The samples were drawn from the first 160 participants of the ongoing ImmuneRACE study and from 1,254 subjects provided by 6 global collaborators. The material from the prospective study consisted of cDNA or gDNA derived from T cells, B-cell-depleted T cells, or PBMCs. HLA class I and class II types, where available, came from metadata supplied by the sample provider rather than from assay-based typing. A de-identified subject ID, COVID-19 status, age in years and sex were almost always included in the sample metadata. Subjects who had been exposed to COVID-19, were actively infected with it, or had recovered from it provided the deeply sampled blood TCRbeta repertoires that made up the dataset. A freely available public database, intended as a resource for researchers studying the immune response to SARS-CoV-2, is where the repertoires were released.

Here is what the overall study found, with its caveats: The quantity of clinical and demographic metadata differed by source and by participant and was supplied without curation.

The germline V gene supplies CDR1 MDHEN and CDR2 SYDVKM. The V end loses 6 bases and the J end loses 5 bases, and a stretch of 14 bases separates them. The CDR3, cysteine through phenylalanine, is 14 amino acids long. The kept DNA is CDR3 alone, 42 bases in frame from the first base. The immunoSEQ Assay, a bias-controlled multiplex PCR, was used to amplify TCRbeta CDR3 regions from genomic DNA. Concerning the study's data processing: The number of nucleated cells in each sample was estimated from the amplification of reference gene primers within the assay. To quantify the absolute abundance of each unique TCRbeta CDR3 rearrangement, sequence reads were collapsed and filtered. For each sample, productive Simpson clonality was calculated by taking the square root of Simpson's diversity index across productive rearrangements. TCRdb limited this immuneACCESS table to in-frame rearrangements with V and J called. A share of clones is missing; checked studies link under half to unresolved V genes, and the rest is unexplained. V, J and clone size are those of that table, while D and trimming were read from the DNA. Within this sample are 30,000 to 45,000 clones, with 88% of them counted one time only. About 5% of the sample is held by the ten biggest clonotypes.

The rearrangement joined TRBV28 to TRBJ2-1; a tentative D call is TRBD2 (6 bases match). The sequence was obtained from a woman in her seventies with active COVID-19. The sequenced sample consisted of peripheral blood. The bases are TGTGCCAGCAGCCCTGGGGGGACCAACAATGAGCAGTTCTTC. This translates into CASSPGGTNNEQFF.